This T cell receptor (beta chain) was sequenced during a study of blood T cells in healthy people across ages (dated by TCRdb to the mid-2010s). Context from the whole study: Template switching captured roughly one uniquely barcoded TCR beta cDNA molecule per two T cells in model experiments. Age-related changes in TCR beta repertoire diversity were measured in the study by deep sequencing normalized with unique cDNA molecular identifiers. The donors were split into four age groups: young (average around 17 years), middle-aged (roughly 39), aged (more than 60) and long-lived (roughly 86). For two donors (one aged 18 to 30 and one aged 80 or older), the study analyzed two additional independent replicas of 1 million unique cDNA reads from the same blood draw. To avoid experimental bias, donors of different ages were randomly spread across the sequencing lanes. The paper as a whole reports these results and caveats: Because profiling used bulk unsorted PBMCs, naive and antigen-experienced compartments could not be compared conclusively. The long-lived group showed more naive CD4+ T cells, fewer expanded clones and increased TCR diversity than the aged group, suggesting age selection. The percentage of naive T cells measured by flow cytometry correlated strongly with observed TCR beta diversity. Because the CMV infection status of the donors was unknown, age-related changes in expanded clonotypes may potentially have been confounded. Estimates of total diversity based on one million sequenced T cells were considered lower bounds and underestimates. Observed TCR beta diversity per million T cells fell roughly linearly with age, and a significant reduction was already apparent by age approximately 41.

As to this clonotype: Its antigen has not been determined. No much larger clone exists at a distance of one base, and base qualities are not known.

Receptor libraries were prepared by 5' RACE. The sequencer was an Illumina HiSeq 2500. A second PCR of roughly 7 to 12 cycles was performed with a sample-barcoded 5' primer and a J-beta primer mix. A template-switch 5' adaptor carrying 12 random nucleotides introduced a unique molecular identifier onto each TCR beta cDNA molecule. Each sample yielded at least 3 million CDR3-containing paired-end reads. First-strand cDNA was synthesized from all RNA with the Mint cDNA synthesis kit, primed by a TRBC-specific oligonucleotide. All cDNA was treated with uracil-DNA glycosylase and then went through a first 18-cycle PCR with the universal primers M1SS and BC2_uni_R. The authors' analysis ran thus. For normalization, 1 million high-quality reads were randomly selected from each sample, with every read carrying a distinct molecular identifier. Reads with shared molecular identifiers were discarded instead of being binned into consensus sequences. MiTCR, with a Q25 quality threshold and the strictest error-elimination algorithm, was used for CDR3 identification, clonotype clustering and error correction. Lower-bound total TCR beta diversity was estimated with a nonparametric unseen species model using Euler transformation. Starting from the raw public reads, TCRdb applied fastp trimming at Q25, assembled clones with MiXCR and retained in-frame beta chains. For every CDR3 protein sequence, its rows merge into one entry that carries the most common genes and DNA. These V and J calls are TCRdb output, not the study's own analysis. Across this sample there are 1.5 million to 2 million distinct CDR3 sequences, with roughly 52% seen only once. Around 2.1% of the sample goes to the ten largest clones.

Trimming takes 8 bases from V and 1 base from J, and the germline ends sit 19 bases apart. CDR1 and CDR2 are drawn from the germline V gene (reference sequence): MNHNY, SVGAGI. The CDR3 measures 16 amino acids from cysteine to phenylalanine. Just the 48-base CDR3 DNA is kept, in frame starting at base 1. The donors were about 40 Caucasian individuals from Russia, aged roughly 6 to 95 years, who were systemically healthy. Approximately 9.3 milliliters of peripheral blood were drawn from each donor into EDTA-treated Vacutainer tubes. PBMCs were isolated by Ficoll-Paque density-gradient centrifugation, with at least 6 million obtained per sample. Trizol reagent was used to extract total RNA from PBMCs, with at least 5 micrograms per sample. Naive CD45RAhigh/CD27high T cell percentages were measured by flow cytometry on a PBMC aliquot from every donor.

The sequence is built from TRBV6-6 and TRBJ2-3, with no confidently assigned D gene. Sequenced input: blood. The clonotype originates from a middle-aged woman in good health. The DNA is TGTGCCAGCGGATCTCAAGCTGAGTCTGGCACAGATACGCAGTATTTT. The resulting protein is CASGSQAESGTDTQYF.